What follows is one T cell receptor beta chain and its context. Its target is not known. Blood samples measuring about 2.5 ml were taken per donor. This sample stems from a study of monozygotic twins with inflammatory bowel disease. UMIs that had a 6-nucleotide sample barcode were put in using template switching. Using the 5' RACE reads, TCRdb records one entry per CDR3 protein without DNA. Its table lists some 150,000 distinct CDR3 sequences. The CDR3 sequence is 11 residues long. Overall study findings and caveats: Healthy twins showed more clonotype sharing with others than IBD patients, especially patients with disease activity. The study supported no single strong signal or clonotype linked to IBD.

The clonotype originates from a human donor with ulcerative colitis or Crohn's disease, or a healthy co-twin of an affected twin (not recorded which). Material: blood. V gene TRBV12-3 or TRBV12-4 combines with J gene TRBJ1-1. The chain's CDR3 is CASSAWDEAFF.